This T cell receptor (beta chain) was recorded in a study of B cell selection in AIRE deficiency. Findings of the study overall: Healthy donors alone shared roughly 32% of around 3,700 Treg sequences; patients alone approximately 9.3%. Approximately 30% of healthy-donor shared Treg TCRbeta sequences appeared in patient Tconv cells.

With respect to this clone: Its antigen is unidentified.

Here immunoSEQ multiplex PCR was the method, and the copy in TCRdb shows in-frame clones only, minus some. Among a few thousand clones listed, about 78% were seen once. Sorted regulatory T cells were CD4-positive, CD25-high and CD127-low or negative. Sequenced: Tregs sorted from PBMCs. This sequence originates from a human donor with AIRE deficiency.

In nucleotides, the CDR3 is TGCAGCGTTGTCCTAGCGGGTAGTAGGAATGAGCAGTTCTTC. It specifies CSVVLAGSRNEQFF. This chain links TRBV29-1 with TRBJ2-1, with 8 bases aligning to TRBD2. Germline-derived CDR1 and CDR2 are SQVTM and ANQGSEA. The CDR3 contains 14 residues. The V segment lost 4 bases and the J segment 7 bases; nucleotides outside the gene matches: 9.